The 26 T cell receptor beta chains given below trace back to one sample, sequenced in a study of blood T cell repertoires in COVID-19. TCRdb's table, derived via immunoSEQ multiplex PCR, lists solely in-frame clones and lacks some. The data contain 95,000 to 130,000 clones, roughly 80% of them singletons. Sequencing was carried out using peripheral blood. The origin of the receptors is a man younger than 40 with acute or convalescent COVID-19.

The chain employs TRBV20-1 and TRBJ1-1, with D possibly being TRBD1 (5 bases). In germline, CDR1 is DFQATT, CDR2 SNEGSKA (reference sequence). The CDR3 extends over 11 amino acids. The V gene lost 3 bases and the J gene lost 6 bases, with 8 bases spanning the gap. Here the CDR3 DNA reads TGCAGTGCTAGGGGAGGGGCTGAAGCTTTCTTT. Its protein is CSARGGAEAFF.

The chain recombines TRBV21-1 with TRBJ2-7; TRBD1 is the table's D call, not checked against the DNA. TRBV21-1 is a pseudogene locus. The CDR3 length is 14 residues. The CDR3 sequence: CASNSGKGAYEQYF. The CDR3 DNA reads TGTGCCAGCAACTCAGGGAAAGGAGCCTACGAGCAGTACTTC.

J is TRBJ1-1 and V is TRBV4-1; 10 bases are a match to TRBD1. The CDR3 sequence is 14 residues long. Germline trimming cut 4 bases from V and 5 bases from J; bases unmatched to any gene: 4. CDR1 and CDR2 (germline): MGHRA, YSYEKL. The CDR3, as DNA: TGCGCCAGCAGCCCTCGGACAGGGGGAACTGAAGCTTTCTTT. Its protein product is CASSPRTGGTEAFF.

This chain links TRBV9 with TRBJ2-7; D is possibly TRBD2 (6 bases). V gave up 3 bases and J gave up 6 bases, with 13 bases separating them. Germline V lookup: CDR1 SGDLS, CDR2 YYNGEE. This CDR3 is built from 13 residues. The DNA of the CDR3 is TGTGCCAGCAGCGAGGGGCGGGGCGGCGAGCAGTACTTC. Residues: CASSEGRGGEQYF.

The chain links TRBV2 to TRBJ1-4; 7 bases match TRBD1. CDR1 SNHLY and CDR2 FYNNEI come from the germline V gene. This CDR3 spans 14 amino acids. The V gene end was trimmed by 8 bases and the J gene end by 0 bases; junction bases not matched to a gene: 3. The CDR3 loop is CASGGTATNEKLFF. The CDR3 coding sequence is TGTGCCAGCGGAGGGACAGCAACTAATGAAAAACTGTTTTTT.

This clone has a handful of counts. The CDR3 reads CASSEYGRQGTGNTIYF. The CDR3 DNA sequence: TGTGCCAGCAGTGAATATGGTCGACAGGGAACTGGAAACACCATATATTTT. V usage is TRBV25-1 and J usage is TRBJ1-3; 7 positions match TRBD1. In germline, CDR1 is MGHDK, CDR2 SYGVNS. V was clipped by 0 bases and J by 2 bases; unmatched bases: 7. The CDR3 runs to 17 residues.

The V call is TRBV19, the J call TRBJ1-1; 8 nucleotides line up with TRBD1. The CDR3 spans 14 residues. Trimming removed 7 bases from V and 0 bases from J; junction bases left unmatched: 4. Germline loops: CDR1 LNHDA, CDR2 SQIVND (reference sequence). The CDR3 DNA reads TGTGCCAGTACCTGGACAGGGCTGAACACTGAAGCTTTCTTT. This gives the protein CASTWTGLNTEAFF.

The chain couples TRBV6-6 to TRBJ1-6; D not resolved. The CDR3 is 14 amino acids. Trimming pared 2 bases from V and 7 bases from J, leaving 9 bases between. Germline values: CDR1 MNHNY, CDR2 SVGAGI (reference sequence). The CDR3 DNA sequence: TGTGCCAGCAGTTACAGTCCAGAAAATTCACCCCTCCACTTT. This translates into CASSYSPENSPLHF.

CDR3 nucleotide sequence: TGTGCCAGCAGCCCGCCGGGACATAAGATCTACGAGCAGTACTTC. Amino acid sequence: CASSPPGHKIYEQYF. The rearrangement links TRBV14 to TRBJ2-7, with a tentative D call TRBD1 (6 bases). Trimming took 4 bases from V and 3 from J, leaving 16 bases between them. The CDR3 loop spans 15 amino acids. Germline CDR1 SGHDN, CDR2 FVKESK.

The rearrangement links TRBV28 to TRBJ2-7; 9 nucleotides line up with TRBD2. The CDR3 has 19 amino acids. V dropped 3 bases and J dropped 2; count of bases not matched to a gene: 17. The V gene's germline CDR1 is MDHEN and CDR2 SYDVKM. The chain's CDR3 is CASSFGISGSPGGTYEQYV. In DNA, the CDR3 is TGTGCCAGCAGTTTTGGTATTAGCGGGAGCCCGGGCGGGACCTACGAGCAGTACGTC.

The CDR3 loop reads CSASRGGTLKGTEAFF. For the CDR3, the DNA is TGCAGTGCTAGTAGGGGAGGGACCTTAAAGGGCACTGAAGCTTTCTTT. The chain couples TRBV20-1 to TRBJ1-1; perhaps TRBD1 as D (5 bases). Trimming removed 3 bases from V and 4 bases from J, with 21 bases in between. CDR3 size: 16 residues. Germline V gives CDR1 DFQATT, CDR2 SNEGSKA (reference sequence).

The chain recombines TRBV9 with TRBJ2-2; D possibly corresponds to TRBD1 (6 bases). Germline CDR1 and CDR2: SGDLS and YYNGEE. The CDR3 runs 15 residues. Trimming took off 1 base at V and 2 bases at J, with 9 bases between the two ends. The CDR3 DNA reads TGTGCCAGCAGCGTATCACAGGGAAACACCGGGGAGCTGTTTTTT. Encoded protein: CASSVSQGNTGELFF. Filled out from reference TRBV9 and TRBJ2-2, the complete variable domain reads DSGVTQTPKHLITATGQRVTLRCSPRSGDLSVYWYQQSLDQGLQFLIQYYNGEERAKGNILERFSAQQFPDLHSELNLSSLELGDSALYFCASSVSQGNTGELFFGEGSRLTVL.

The genes are TRBV9 and TRBJ2-6; TRBD1 matches at 8 bases. J lost 0 bases, V lost 7 bases, and 12 bases had no gene match. This CDR3 spans 18 amino acids. Germline loops: CDR1 SGDLS, CDR2 YYNGEE. CDR3 amino acids: CASSRLGTGDSGANVLTF. DNA of the CDR3: TGTGCCAGCTCCAGACTTGGGACAGGTGACTCTGGGGCCAACGTCCTGACTTTC.

The CDR3 is CASSPSSVTNYGYTF. CDR3 DNA: TGTGCCAGCAGCCCTTCCAGTGTTACTAACTATGGCTACACCTTC. The rearrangement joins TRBV11-2 to TRBJ1-2; D unresolved. V dropped 5 bases and J dropped 0 bases, with 13 bases sitting between them. Germline V lookup: CDR1 SGHAT, CDR2 FQNNGV. The CDR3 sequence is 15 residues long.

J is TRBJ2-1 and V is TRBV2, with D maybe TRBD2 (6 bases). The CDR3 covers 12 residues. V was cut by 2 bases and J by 10 bases, with 9 bases left in between. CDR1 is SNHLY, CDR2 FYNNEI, per germline. The CDR3 loop reads CASSESSVEQFF. CDR3 bases: TGTGCCAGCAGTGAATCTAGCGTAGAGCAGTTCTTC.

This chain links TRBV5-1 with TRBJ2-1, with 9 bases lining up with TRBD2. J was trimmed by 7 bases and V by 2 bases; bases with no gene match: 7. The CDR3 runs to 15 residues. Germline V lookup: CDR1 SGHRS, CDR2 YFSETQ. CDR3: CASSFGSGRENEQFF. The CDR3 DNA sequence: TGCGCCAGCAGCTTCGGTAGCGGGAGAGAAAATGAGCAGTTCTTC.

V usage is TRBV6-5 and J usage is TRBJ1-2; D is perhaps TRBD1 (6 bases). V shed 4 bases and J shed 4 bases, with 13 bases lying between them. Germline lookup yields CDR1 MNHEY and CDR2 SVGAGI. This CDR3 is built from 14 residues. The CDR3, as DNA: TGTGCCAGCAGTTCCGTGACAGGCTTCTATGGCTACACCTTC. It encodes CASSSVTGFYGYTF.

The chain recombines TRBV7-9 with TRBJ1-1, with D tentatively TRBD1 (5 bases). The CDR3 loop spans 13 amino acids. V was trimmed by 7 bases and J by 1 base, leaving 10 bases between them. From germline, CDR1 is SEHNR and CDR2 FQNEAQ (reference sequence). For the CDR3, the DNA is TGTGCCAGCATCCAAACAGGGAACACTGAAGCTTTCTTT. As protein: CASIQTGNTEAFF.

J is TRBJ2-3 and V is TRBV5-1; 14 bases map to TRBD2. CDR1 is SGHRS and CDR2 is YFSETQ in the germline V gene. The CDR3 totals 17 residues. V lost 4 bases to trimming and J lost 4 bases; unmatched junction nucleotides: 8. The CDR3 DNA reads TGCGCCAGCAGCAGGGGACTAGCGGGGGCGGGGGCAGATACGCAGTATTTT. Translated: CASSRGLAGAGADTQYF.

This sequence joins TRBV2 and TRBJ1-1; tentatively, D is TRBD1 (6 bases). Trimming pared 7 bases from V and 0 bases from J, leaving 12 bases between. Germline values: CDR1 SNHLY, CDR2 FYNNEI. CDR3 length equals 14 residues. The CDR3 DNA follows: TGTGCCAGCACCTCCGACAGGATGAACACTGAAGCTTTCTTT. Amino acids: CASTSDRMNTEAFF.

The rearrangement uses TRBV6-2 or TRBV6-3 and TRBJ2-3; 9 nucleotides agree with TRBD2. Germline V gene lookup returns CDR1 MNHEY and CDR2 SVGEGT. J lost 4 bases, V lost 6 bases, and 8 bases had no gene match. The CDR3 covers 15 residues. CDR3 sequence: CASSAPREGPDTQYF. CDR3 coding DNA: TGTGCCAGCAGCGCCCCGCGGGAGGGACCAGATACGCAGTATTTT.

J is TRBJ1-2 and V is TRBV19, with a possible D match to TRBD1 (5 bases). This CDR3 contains 14 residues. Germline assignment: CDR1 LNHDA and CDR2 SQIVND (reference sequence). V lost 2 bases and J 3 bases, leaving 10 bases between the germline ends. CDR3 sequence reads: CASSIPGVDYGYTF. DNA for the CDR3: TGTGCCAGTAGTATACCGGGGGTCGACTATGGCTACACCTTC. Full variable domain (remainder filled in from reference TRBV19 and TRBJ1-2): DGGITQSPKYLFRKEGQNVTLSCEQNLNHDAMYWYRQDPGQGLRLIYYSQIVNDFQKGDIAEGYSVSREKKESFPLTVTSAQKNPTAFYLCASSIPGVDYGYTFGSGTRLTVV.

V and J are TRBV19 and TRBJ1-5; weak D call: TRBD1 (6 bases). This CDR3 has 16 amino acids. Trimming stripped 5 bases from V and 0 bases from J, with 14 bases between. CDR1 and CDR2 from the germline V gene are LNHDA and SQIVND (reference sequence). CDR3 amino acids: CASSPLDRHSNQPQHF. The CDR3, as DNA: TGTGCCAGTAGTCCCCTTGACAGGCATAGCAATCAGCCCCAGCATTTT.

In its sample, this clone was seen once. The chain links TRBV7-9 to TRBJ1-1; D may be TRBD1 (6 bases). The germline V gene has CDR1 SEHNR and CDR2 FQNEAQ (reference sequence). V was pared by 1 base and J by 0 bases, with 12 bases between. CDR3 length equals 16 residues. The chain's CDR3 is CASSLDGGLLNTEAFF. The CDR3 coding sequence is TGTGCCAGCAGCTTAGACGGGGGGCTCCTGAACACTGAAGCTTTCTTT.

The genes are TRBV5-5 and TRBJ1-1; the match to TRBD1 covers 7 bases. J lost 1 base, V lost 3 bases, and 3 bases had no gene match. The CDR3 sequence is 14 residues long. CDR1 is SGHKS and CDR2 is YYEKEE in the germline V gene (reference sequence). CDR3 region: CASSSWDRNTEAFF. CDR3 nucleotides: TGTGCCAGCAGCTCATGGGACAGGAACACTGAAGCTTTCTTT.

This chain uses TRBV11-2 with TRBJ2-1; 14 nucleotides align to TRBD2. CDR3 length equals 18 residues. Losses at the gene ends were 3 bases for V and 4 bases for J; bases not matched to a gene: 8. CDR1 is SGHAT, CDR2 FQNNGV, per germline. CDR3 loop: CASSFGTSGSLGYNEQFF. In DNA form, the CDR3 reads TGTGCCAGCAGCTTTGGGACTAGCGGGAGTTTGGGGTACAATGAGCAGTTCTTC.